This is a list of T cell receptor beta chains from one sample in a study of cytomegalovirus exposure and HLA in healthy donors. Measured with immunoSEQ multiplex PCR; TCRdb has only the in-frame clones, and not every one. The sample lists roughly 190,000 clones, more than 70% occurring once. Sequencing was done on a sample of PBMCs. The receptors here all came from a woman between 40 and 55 years old in good health and CMV-seronegative. Each CDR3 is given with its conserved first and last residue. The D gene is left open where the match is weak. Where a row states a size, it is once, few, many or the class of an expanded clone; other rows omit it.

v_gene,d_gene,abundance,j_gene,CDR3aa,CDR3nt
TRBV9,TRBD1,once,TRBJ1-1,CASSQFRGQDTEAFF,TGTGCCAGCAGCCAATTCAGGGGGCAGGACACTGAAGCTTTCTTT
TRBV4-2,TRBD2,.,TRBJ2-3,CASSHPGLAGGDTQYF,TGTGCCAGCAGCCACCCAGGACTAGCGGGAGGAGATACGCAGTATTTT
TRBV7-2,TRBD2,.,TRBJ2-5,CASSFGSGSRETQYF,TGTGCCAGCAGCTTTGGTAGCGGGAGTAGGGAGACCCAGTACTTC
TRBV10-1,TRBD1,.,TRBJ2-7,CASRNGTGLSYEQYF,TGCGCCAGCAGGAATGGGACAGGACTTTCCTACGAGCAGTACTTC
TRBV5-4,.,.,TRBJ2-7,CASSLTPLYEQYF,TGTGCCAGCAGCTTGACCCCCCTATACGAGCAGTACTTC
TRBV6-1,.,.,TRBJ2-1,CASTRGYVQFF,TGTGCCAGCACGCGCGGGTATGTGCAGTTCTTC
TRBV9,.,.,TRBJ2-3,CASSVGGLTDTQYF,TGTGCCAGCAGCGTAGGGGGCCTAACAGATACGCAGTATTTT
TRBV7-9,.,.,TRBJ1-5,CASSLIGEGQPQHF,TGTGCCAGCAGCTTAATCGGGGAGGGTCAGCCCCAGCATTTT
TRBV5-4,.,.,TRBJ1-1,CASSLGHLNTEAFF,TGTGCCAGCAGCTTGGGACACCTGAACACTGAAGCTTTCTTT
TRBV14,.,few,TRBJ2-3,CASSQDGVLTDTQYF,TGTGCCAGCAGCCAAGACGGAGTACTCACAGATACGCAGTATTTT
TRBV29-1,.,few,TRBJ2-3,CSVEGTLPDTQYF,TGCAGCGTTGAGGGGACTCTCCCAGATACGCAGTATTTT
TRBV5-4,.,.,TRBJ2-2,CASSTTGVGTGELFF,TGTGCCAGCAGCACGACAGGTGTGGGCACCGGGGAGCTGTTTTTT
TRBV6-1,TRBD2,once,TRBJ2-1,CASSGTSGSSYNEQFF,TGTGCCAGCAGTGGGACTAGCGGGAGCTCCTACAATGAGCAGTTCTTC
TRBV30,.,.,TRBJ2-5,CAWTPGQTSQETQYF,TGTGCCTGGACCCCCGGACAGACTTCCCAAGAGACCCAGTACTTC
TRBV27,.,.,TRBJ2-7,CASSPRTISYEQYF,TGTGCCAGCAGTCCCAGGACTATTTCGTACGAGCAGTACTTC
TRBV19,.,.,TRBJ1-1,CASSIVGLTEAFF,TGTGCCAGTAGTATAGTCGGACTCACTGAAGCTTTCTTT
TRBV11-2,.,.,TRBJ2-1,CASSLGGGGPYNEQFF,TGTGCCAGCAGCTTAGGGGGAGGGGGGCCCTACAATGAGCAGTTCTTC
TRBV27,TRBD1,.,TRBJ2-4,CASSLQGARQNIQYF,TGTGCCAGCAGTTTGCAGGGGGCGCGACAAAACATTCAGTACTTC
TRBV29-1,TRBD1,.,TRBJ2-1,CSSLVRDSNEQFF,TGCAGCTCCCTGGTCCGGGACAGCAATGAGCAGTTCTTC
TRBV7-9,TRBD2,once,TRBJ2-3,CASSPGTSIRTDTQYF,TGTGCCAGCAGCCCCGGGACTAGCATTCGCACAGATACGCAGTATTTT
TRBV9,.,.,TRBJ2-3,CASSQGAQGTDTQYF,TGTGCCAGCAGCCAAGGGGCCCAGGGAACAGATACGCAGTATTTT
TRBV29-1,TRBD1,.,TRBJ1-2,CSVTGTGLGYTF,TGCAGCGTTACCGGGACAGGGCTCGGCTACACCTTC
TRBV19,.,once,TRBJ1-5,CASSIDRYQPQHF,TGTGCCAGTAGTATAGACAGGTATCAGCCCCAGCATTTT
TRBV11-2,.,.,TRBJ1-1,CASSLSGLTEAFF,TGTGCCAGCAGCTTATCGGGACTAACTGAAGCTTTCTTT
TRBV11-3,TRBD1,.,TRBJ2-7,CASSSLQGSHMYF,TGTGCCAGCAGCTCCCTACAGGGGAGCCATATGTACTTC
TRBV5-1,.,.,TRBJ2-1,CASSTYGQATSSYNEQFF,TGCGCCAGCAGCACCTACGGACAGGCGACTAGCTCCTACAATGAGCAGTTCTTC
TRBV6-6,.,.,TRBJ1-1,CASLLGRGALNTEAFF,TGTGCCAGCCTTCTGGGCAGGGGTGCTTTGAACACTGAAGCTTTCTTT
TRBV19,.,.,TRBJ1-1,CASSIDRTVRAFF,TGTGCCAGTAGTATAGATCGGACAGTCAGAGCTTTCTTT